This is a list of T cell receptor beta chains from one sample in a study of control samples from healthy donors and cancer patients. The method was immunoSEQ multiplex PCR; TCRdb's version includes in-frame clones alone and lacks a portion of them. The sample contains about 51,000 clones, roughly 90% of which appear only once. The sample taken for sequencing was PBMCs. Every receptor here comes from a man aged 50 or older with head and neck cancer. Both conserved end residues are part of each CDR3. Fields, in order: D gene, V gene, clone size, J gene, CDR3 DNA, CDR3 protein. A D gene is named only where the DNA matches it firmly. Clone size appears in some rows only: once, few, many, or a class for an expanded clone.

>-|TRBV5-1|-|TRBJ1-2
TGCGCCAGCAGCTTGGACACGGGACACTATGGCTACACCTTC
CASSLDTGHYGYTF
>TRBD1|TRBV7-9|once|TRBJ1-3
TGTGCCAGCAGCTCTGGACAGGGGAGGCACACCATATATTTT
CASSSGQGRHTIYF
>TRBD1|TRBV7-8|-|TRBJ1-6
TGTGCCAGCAGCTTAGCCGGAGGGACAGCTTATAATTCACCCCTCCACTTT
CASSLAGGTAYNSPLHF
>-|TRBV5-1|-|TRBJ1-6
TGCGCCAGCAGCTTGAGTGGGACCGGCGGCGGGAGTTCACCCCTCCACTTT
CASSLSGTGGGSSPLHF
>-|TRBV23-1|-|TRBJ2-1
TGCGCCAGCAGTCAAAAGGTAGCCTACAACTCCTACAATGAGCAGTTCTTC
CASSQKVAYNSYNEQFF
>-|TRBV4-2|-|TRBJ2-2
TGTGCCAGCAGCTCCCGGGACGTTTTAACGGCCGGGGAGCTGTTTTTT
CASSSRDVLTAGELFF
>-|TRBV2|few|TRBJ2-2
TGTGCCAGCAGTGAAGCTCGGCTCACCGGGGAGCTGTTTTTT
CASSEARLTGELFF
>TRBD1|TRBV19|-|TRBJ2-5
TGTGCCAGTAGTGCCCCAGGGGGCTGGGAGACCCAGTACTTC
CASSAPGGWETQYF
>-|TRBV6-4|-|TRBJ2-3
TGTGCCAGCAGTGAGGTACCCGCTAGCACAGATACGCAGTATTTT
CASSEVPASTDTQYF
>TRBD1|TRBV19|-|TRBJ2-3
TGTGCCAGTAGTATCGGGACAGAGAACACAGATACGCAGTATTTT
CASSIGTENTDTQYF
>-|TRBV6-5|-|TRBJ1-3
TGTGCCAGCCTCGGTGGAAACACCATATATTTT
CASLGGNTIYF
>-|TRBV7-3|-|TRBJ1-1
TGTGCCAGCAGCCGACAGTTGAACACTGAAGCTTTCTTT
CASSRQLNTEAFF
>-|TRBV28|-|TRBJ2-1
TGTGCCAGCAGTTTATCCCAGGGTTGGGTCAATGAGCAGTTCTTC
CASSLSQGWVNEQFF
>-|TRBV27|-|TRBJ1-4
TGTGCCAGCAGTTCAGTCACCAGATTTGAAAAACTGTTTTTT
CASSSVTRFEKLFF
>TRBD1|TRBV7-3|-|TRBJ2-6
TGTGCCAGCAGCTTAATGGGACAGGGGGTTGGGGGCGCTGGGGCCAACGTCCTGACTTTC
CASSLMGQGVGGAGANVLTF
>-|TRBV7-8|few|TRBJ2-7
TGTGCCAGCAGCTTAGCCCCGGACAGTCTGATCTACGAGCAGTACTTC
CASSLAPDSLIYEQYF
>TRBD1|TRBV27|-|TRBJ1-2
TGTGCCAGCAGTTTTATAGGGACAGGGTGGATTCTAGGCTACACCTTC
CASSFIGTGWILGYTF
>TRBD1|TRBV5-1|-|TRBJ1-2
TGCGCCAGCAGCTTGGTCCCGACAGGGGGCGATGGCTACACCTTC
CASSLVPTGGDGYTF
>-|TRBV7-8|-|TRBJ2-1
TGTGCCAGCAGCTTCCAACCGCAAGGCCCGTTCTTC
CASSFQPQGPFF
>-|TRBV7-9|-|TRBJ1-4
TGTGCCAGCCACCGGGCAGACGGTGAAAAACTGTTTTTT
CASHRADGEKLFF
>-|TRBV28|-|TRBJ2-7
TGTGCCAGCGCCCGAAACGAGCAGTACTTC
CASARNEQYF
>TRBD1|TRBV5-4|-|TRBJ2-2
TGTGCCAGCAGCTCGCCGGGACAGACGAACACCGGGGAGCTGTTTTTT
CASSSPGQTNTGELFF
>TRBD1|TRBV27|-|TRBJ2-7
TGTACCAGCAGTTTTTTCGGGGGCGGGACAGGAGCCTACGAGCAGTACTTC
CTSSFFGGGTGAYEQYF
>-|TRBV21-1|-|TRBJ1-5
TGTGCCAGCAGCAAAGGATCAGGGACAGAGAACCTCATGGCCCAGCATTTT
CASSKGSGTENLMAQHF
>-|TRBV3-1/TRBV3-2|-|TRBJ1-1
TGTGCCAGCAGCCAAGGGGGGTTGAACACTGAAGCTTTCTTT
CASSQGGLNTEAFF
>-|TRBV6-4|-|TRBJ1-6
TGTGCCAGCAGTGAAGGGAGAAGGATCAATTCACCCCTCCACTTT
CASSEGRRINSPLHF
>TRBD2|TRBV4-2|once|TRBJ2-2
TGTGCCAGCAGCCAAGGGAAAGCGGGAGCCTCCACCGGGGAGCTGTTTTTT
CASSQGKAGASTGELFF
>-|TRBV30|-|TRBJ1-1
TGTGCCTGGAGTAGTGGGGCGAACACTGAAGCTTTCTTT
CAWSSGANTEAFF
>TRBD2|TRBV3-1/TRBV3-2|-|TRBJ2-7
TGTGCCAGCAGCCATAGGGGGCAGGGTGGCGGGAGGGCTTACGAGCAGTACTTC
CASSHRGQGGGRAYEQYF
>-|TRBV3-1/TRBV3-2|-|TRBJ1-2
TGTGCCAGCAGCCCCCTTGGGGACTATGGCTACACCTTC
CASSPLGDYGYTF
>-|TRBV10-2|-|TRBJ2-2
TGCGCCAGCAGAAGTTCGAGTCTGAACACCGGGGAGCTGTTTTTT
CASRSSSLNTGELFF
>TRBD2|TRBV4-2|-|TRBJ2-1
TGTGCCAGCAGCCAAGCGACTAGCGGGAGTAATGAGCAGTTCTTC
CASSQATSGSNEQFF
>-|TRBV6-5|-|TRBJ2-7
TGTGCCAGCAGTAGGACGGACTACGAGCAGTACTTC
CASSRTDYEQYF
>TRBD1|TRBV27|-|TRBJ1-2
TGTGCCAGCAAACCCGGGACAGGCCCGCTCTATGGCTACACCTTC
CASKPGTGPLYGYTF
>-|TRBV6-6|-|TRBJ2-6
TGTGCCAGCAGTCGCCTCGCCGGGGCCTCTGGGGCCAACGTCCTGACTTTC
CASSRLAGASGANVLTF
>TRBD1|TRBV5-1|-|TRBJ1-4
TGCGCCAGCACCTTGACAGGGGGCGCGGCGGAAAAACTGTTTTTT
CASTLTGGAAEKLFF
>TRBD2|TRBV12-5|-|TRBJ2-6
TGTGCTAGTGGTTTGGCCGTAGGGGGACTAGCGGGGGCGTACTCTGGGGCCAACGTCCTGACTTTC
CASGLAVGGLAGAYSGANVLTF
>-|TRBV18|-|TRBJ2-3
TGTGCCAGCTCTATCCGGAGTCGGGATACGCAGTATTTT
CASSIRSRDTQYF
>-|TRBV6-5|once|TRBJ2-1
TGTGCCAGCACGCCGGCCGGAGCCTACAATGAGCAGTTCTTC
CASTPAGAYNEQFF
>TRBD1|TRBV27|-|TRBJ2-3
TGTGCCAGCAGTTTACCAACAGGGGGCTTCACAGATACGCAGTATTTT
CASSLPTGGFTDTQYF
>-|TRBV7-3|-|TRBJ2-7
TGTGCCAGCAGCTTAGGTACGGGGGCGCAGTACGAGCAGTACTTC
CASSLGTGAQYEQYF
>TRBD1|TRBV29-1|-|TRBJ2-7
TGCAGCGTTGCCCCCACAGGGGGCTACGAGCAGTACTTC
CSVAPTGGYEQYF
>-|TRBV4-2|once|TRBJ2-2
TGTGCCAGCAAGAATTCCGGGGAATTCACCGGGGAGCTGTTTTTT
CASKNSGEFTGELFF
>-|TRBV2|-|TRBJ1-5
TGTGCCAGCCAGGGTGAGAGGGCACGTCAGCCCCAGCATTTT
CASQGERARQPQHF
>TRBD2|TRBV7-2|-|TRBJ2-3
TGTGCCAGCAGCCTGGGACTAGCGGGGGTGTCAGATACGCAGTATTTT
CASSLGLAGVSDTQYF
>-|TRBV19|few|TRBJ2-5
TGTGCCAGTAGTGTGGCAGGTTACGAGACCCAGTACTTC
CASSVAGYETQYF
>TRBD2|TRBV7-2|-|TRBJ2-3
TGTGCCAGCTCCTTGGGACTAGCGGGGGGTACAGATACGCAGTATTTT
CASSLGLAGGTDTQYF
>-|TRBV4-1|few|TRBJ2-3
TGCGCCAGCAGCCGTCTGTCCCTGGGCACAGATACGCAGTATTTT
CASSRLSLGTDTQYF
>-|TRBV4-1|-|TRBJ2-7
TGCGCCAGCAGCCAGAACAGCCTCTACGAGCAGTACTTC
CASSQNSLYEQYF
>-|TRBV7-8|-|TRBJ1-4
TGTGCCAGCAGCTTACAGGGAACTAATGAAAAACTGTTTTTT
CASSLQGTNEKLFF